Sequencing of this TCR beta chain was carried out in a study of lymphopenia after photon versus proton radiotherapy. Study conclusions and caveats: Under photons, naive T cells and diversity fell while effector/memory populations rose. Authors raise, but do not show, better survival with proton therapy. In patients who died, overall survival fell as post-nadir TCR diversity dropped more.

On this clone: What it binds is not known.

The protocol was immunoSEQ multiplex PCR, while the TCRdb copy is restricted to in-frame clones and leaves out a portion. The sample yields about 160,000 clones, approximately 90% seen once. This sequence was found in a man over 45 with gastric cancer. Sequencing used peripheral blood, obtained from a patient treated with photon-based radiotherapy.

DNA for the CDR3: TGTGCCAGCAGCTTAGCTTGGGGGGGGAACACTGAAGCTTTCTTT. Amino acid sequence: CASSLAWGGNTEAFF. The chain uses TRBV7-6 and TRBJ1-1, with D possibly being TRBD1 (5 bases). The CDR3 loop spans 15 amino acids. V lost 0 bases and J 1 base, leaving 9 bases between the germline ends. The germline V gene has CDR1 SGHVS and CDR2 FNYEAQ.